The present entry profiles one TCR beta chain with its context. Its specificity is unknown. The data were produced by immunoSEQ multiplex PCR, yet TCRdb's version contains in-frame clones alone and is incomplete. The sample has a few million clones, approximately 92% seen once. Trimming removed 6 bases from V and 7 bases from J, with 13 bases in between. CDR3 length equals 13 residues. Germline CDR1 MNHNY, CDR2 SVGAGI (reference sequence). This entry is derived from a study of shared clonotypes between healthy human individuals. Study-level findings and limits: Naive subsets generally exceeded memory subsets in estimated richness. It was observed that about 5% of naive CD4 clonotypes were shared across a few donors. In contrast to clonotypes shared by all four donors, non-shared clonotypes had lower generation probabilities.

The clonotype originates from a man younger than 35 in good health. The rearrangement joins TRBV6-6 to TRBJ1-5; the D is unclear. Sequenced material: naive CD4+ T cells sorted from blood. Subset here: CD45RA+ positively selected. This CDR3 reads CASSSVEAQPQHF. In DNA form, the CDR3 reads TGTGCCAGCAGCTCCGTTGAAGCCCAGCCCCAGCATTTT.